What follows describes a single T cell receptor (beta chain). The CDR3 is 14 residues long. With 2 bases removed from V and 5 bases from J, the gap between germline ends came to 12 bases. Per the germline V gene, CDR1 is SGHVS and CDR2 is FNYEAQ. This specimen belongs to a study of Ad26.COV2.S vaccination and SARS-CoV-2 variants. Background on the study: It was the COV1001 Ad26.COV2.S trial arm that included the donor. The study gave Ad26.COV2.S intramuscularly, once or twice 56 days apart.

TCRdb's table, derived via immunoSEQ multiplex PCR, lists solely in-frame clones and lacks some. This table has about 370,000 clones, approximately 90% appearing once. Treatment in this sample: around 19 received Ad26.COV2.S at low or high dose, single or two shots; roughly 5 received placebo; per-sample allocation not given. It was on day 63 after the first vaccine or placebo injection that samples were taken. The shot given was an Ad26 vector that makes Wuhan-strain SARS-CoV-2 spike. The sequence was obtained from a person between 18 and 59 years old who received the Ad26.COV2.S COVID-19 vaccine or a placebo. The chain recombines TRBV7-6 with TRBJ2-5; a possible D gene is TRBD1 (5 bases). The material sequenced was peripheral blood, taken in a trial of Ad26.COV2.S vaccine versus placebo. The CDR3 loop is CASSLSGFSETQYF. The CDR3 DNA reads TGTGCCAGCAGCTTATCAGGGTTCAGTGAGACCCAGTACTTC.